The entry that follows covers one T cell receptor beta chain sequence. This may come from a read error, since a much larger clone is one base off. In germline, CDR1 is SGHNT, CDR2 YYREEE (reference sequence). The CDR3 totals 14 residues. Trimming pared 0 bases from V and 0 bases from J, leaving 7 bases between. This specimen comes from a study of shared clonotypes between healthy human individuals. The data were produced by immunoSEQ multiplex PCR, yet TCRdb's version contains in-frame clones alone and is incomplete. The sample yields some 1,100,000 clones, about 84% seen once. The TCR comes from a young man in good health. Some clones in this sample may be carry-over from other donors' samples. The chain employs TRBV5-4 and TRBJ2-7, with D possibly matching TRBD2 (5 bases). Sequencing was done on a sample of memory CD4+ T cells from PBMCs. Subset: CD45RA-negative fraction. In DNA form, the CDR3 reads TGTGCCAGCAGCTTGGCGGGGAGCTCCTACGAGCAGTACTTC. It translates to CASSLAGSSYEQYF.